A single sample gave rise to the 25 T cell receptor beta chains below, sequenced in a study of T cell responses to AZD1222 COVID-19 vaccine. Repertoires were generated with immunoSEQ multiplex PCR, while TCRdb's copy carries only in-frame clones and drops some. The repertoire holds more than 150,000 clones, with about 89% as singletons. The material was peripheral blood, obtained on day 0 of MenACWY control vaccination. These receptors were obtained from an adult in good health.

This chain links TRBV5-1 with TRBJ2-5; the D gene is possibly TRBD1 (5 bases). The CDR3 loop spans 15 amino acids. The V gene's germline CDR1 is SGHRS and CDR2 YFSETQ. Deletions cut 1 base from V and 2 bases from J, with 12 bases between. The CDR3 coding sequence is TGCGCCAGCAGCTTGACACAGGCCATACAAGAGACCCAGTACTTC. As protein: CASSLTQAIQETQYF.

The V and J genes are TRBV7-9 and TRBJ1-2; the match to TRBD1 covers 7 bases. Germline CDR1 and CDR2: SEHNR and FQNEAQ (reference sequence). J was trimmed by 4 bases and V by 5 bases; bases with no gene match: 4. The CDR3 length is 13 residues. CDR3 region: CASSKQGTYGYTF. The DNA for the CDR3 is TGTGCCAGCAGCAAACAGGGGACCTATGGCTACACCTTC.

The genes are TRBV11-1 and TRBJ2-5, with TRBD2 matching 7 bases. The CDR3 length is 16 residues. With V trimmed by 5 bases and J by 1 base, 10 bases remained unmatched. Per the germline V gene, CDR1 is SGHAT and CDR2 is FQDESV (reference sequence). This CDR3 reads CASSLRLARRQETQYF. In DNA form, the CDR3 reads TGTGCCAGCAGCCTCCGACTAGCCCGTCGCCAAGAGACCCAGTACTTC.

This clone is a singleton in its sample. The rearrangement links TRBV28 to TRBJ2-7, with a tentative D call TRBD1 (5 bases). The CDR3 contains 13 residues. The V and J ends lost 6 bases and 0 bases respectively, with 9 bases between them. The germline gives CDR1 MDHEN, CDR2 SYDVKM. Written as DNA, the CDR3 is TGTGCCAGCAGGGCGACAGACTCCTACGAGCAGTACTTC. This translates into CASRATDSYEQYF.

V usage is TRBV19 and J usage is TRBJ2-7; D ambiguous. This CDR3 is built from 14 residues. V was shortened by 7 bases and J by 2 bases, with 15 bases between the two germline ends. The germline CDR1 and CDR2 sequences are LNHDA and SQIVND (reference sequence). The CDR3 DNA follows: TGTGCCAGTAACCCCCCAGGTTCCCCCTACGAGCAGTACTTC. It is translated as CASNPPGSPYEQYF.

This chain connects TRBV7-9 to TRBJ1-1; possible D gene TRBD1, 6 bases. Between the trimmed V and J ends, which lost 5 bases and 3 bases, there was a span of 10 bases. This CDR3 has 13 amino acids. CDR1 is SEHNR and CDR2 is FQNEAQ in the germline V gene (reference sequence). The CDR3 is CASSTGRDTEAFF. The CDR3 DNA is TGTGCCAGCAGCACAGGGAGGGACACTGAAGCTTTCTTT.

The chain recombines TRBV7-2 with TRBJ1-2; D is unclear. V lost 5 bases and J 5 bases, leaving 15 bases between the germline ends. Germline-derived CDR1 and CDR2 are SGHTA and FQGNSA. The CDR3 length is 14 residues. CDR3 bases: TGTGCCAGCAGCGAAAAGGGAGAGTGGTATGGCTACACCTTC. This gives the protein CASSEKGEWYGYTF.

This clone was seen only once. V and J are TRBV7-2 and TRBJ1-3; D possibly corresponds to TRBD1 (6 bases). V lost 7 bases and J 4 bases, leaving 14 bases between the germline ends. This CDR3 is 14 amino acids long. In germline, CDR1 is SGHTA, CDR2 FQGNSA. CDR3 sequence reads: CASTLTGPGNTIYF. CDR3 bases: TGTGCCAGCACTCTTACAGGGCCCGGAAACACCATATATTTT.

The CDR3 sequence: CAWSPRAETGELFF. In DNA form, the CDR3 reads TGTGCCTGGAGTCCCAGGGCGGAGACCGGGGAGCTGTTTTTT. The gene calls are TRBV30 and TRBJ2-2, with D maybe TRBD1 (5 bases). Germline CDR1 and CDR2: GTSNPN and SVGIG (reference sequence). V lost 2 bases and J 5 bases, leaving 12 bases between the germline ends. The CDR3 spans 14 residues.

The rearrangement links TRBV27 to TRBJ2-5; 10 nucleotides line up with TRBD1. Germline CDR1 and CDR2: MNHEY and SMNVEV (reference sequence). The junction had 5 bases not matched to a gene; V was cut back by 5 bases and J by 2 bases. The CDR3 is made up of 15 amino acids. The CDR3: CASSQTGGPQETQYF. As DNA, the CDR3 is TGTGCCAGCAGTCAGACAGGGGGCCCTCAAGAGACCCAGTACTTC.

CDR3 residues: CASSLFAGGQTDTQYF. The CDR3 nucleotides are TGTGCCAGCAGCTTATTTGCCGGGGGCCAAACAGATACGCAGTATTTT. The chain joins TRBV7-8 to TRBJ2-3, with D perhaps given as TRBD1 or TRBD2 (6 bases each). Germline CDR1 is SGHVS and CDR2 is FQNEAQ. V was shortened by 2 bases and J by 3 bases, with 15 bases between the two germline ends. This CDR3 has 16 amino acids.

This clone showed up just once. J is TRBJ2-5 and V is TRBV27; the D call may be TRBD1 or TRBD2 (5 bases each). CDR1 and CDR2 (germline): MNHEY, SMNVEV (reference sequence). With 5 bases removed from V and 4 bases from J, the gap between germline ends came to 14 bases. The CDR3 is 14 residues long. Here the CDR3 DNA reads TGTGCCAGCAGTACCCGAATTGGGGGAGAGACCCAGTACTTC. Protein: CASSTRIGGETQYF.

This sequence joins TRBV9 and TRBJ1-4; a weak D match, TRBD1 (5 bases). The germline V and J ends were trimmed by 0 bases and 8 bases, with 11 bases remaining between them. This CDR3 comprises 14 residues. Per germline, CDR1 SGDLS and CDR2 YYNGEE. The CDR3 sequence is CASSVGGMYEKLFF. Here the CDR3 DNA reads TGTGCCAGCAGCGTAGGGGGGATGTACGAAAAACTGTTTTTT.

Here the CDR3 DNA reads TGTGCCAGCAGTCTAGCGGGGGTAGTTACCGGGGAGCTGTTTTTT. Amino acid sequence: CASSLAGVVTGELFF. This sequence joins TRBV28 and TRBJ2-2; 10 positions agree with TRBD2. Trimming took 5 bases from V and 5 from J; bases not matched to a gene: 5. The CDR3 extends over 15 amino acids. Germline assignment: CDR1 MDHEN and CDR2 SYDVKM.

The J gene is TRBJ1-5, the V gene TRBV7-8, with no clear D. The germline CDR1 and CDR2 sequences are SGHVS and FQNEAQ. The CDR3 has 19 residues. Trimming stripped 5 bases from V and 0 bases from J, with 23 bases between. Here the CDR3 reads CASSKKTLTSAYSNQPQHF. CDR3 nucleotides: TGTGCCAGCAGCAAAAAGACGTTAACTTCTGCTTATAGCAATCAGCCCCAGCATTTT.

Only one count was recorded for this clone. J is TRBJ2-7 and V is TRBV5-1; D perhaps matches TRBD2 (7 bases). V lost 0 bases and J 3 bases, leaving 13 bases between the germline ends. The CDR3 contains 15 residues. Germline CDR1 reads SGHRS; CDR2 reads YFSETQ. CDR3 region: CASSLARGAYYEQYF. The CDR3 bases are TGCGCCAGCAGCTTGGCCCGGGGGGCGTACTACGAGCAGTACTTC.

The chain combines TRBV6-6 with TRBJ1-3; no clear D gene. The V end was cut by 6 bases, the J end by 0 bases, with 9 bases between. The CDR3 consists of 14 residues. CDR1 and CDR2 from the germline V gene are MNHNY and SVGAGI (reference sequence). The CDR3 DNA follows: TGTGCCAGCAGCCCCCGGATCTCTGGAAACACCATATATTTT. It translates to CASSPRISGNTIYF.

V and J are TRBV7-2 and TRBJ2-7; D gene uncertain. The germline CDR1 and CDR2 sequences are SGHTA and FQGNSA. This CDR3 has 13 amino acids. V lost 5 bases to trimming and J lost 3 bases, with 11 bases between them. The DNA for the CDR3 is TGTGCCAGCAGCCTCCCCCCCAGCTACGAGCAGTACTTC. Amino acid sequence: CASSLPPSYEQYF.

The rearrangement uses TRBV7-6 and TRBJ2-7; a possible D gene is TRBD2 (6 bases). Germline values: CDR1 SGHVS, CDR2 FNYEAQ. V shed 5 bases and J shed 6 bases, with 20 bases lying between them. This CDR3 spans 15 amino acids. CDR3 in DNA: TGTGCCAGCAGCCGCCCCGCGGGGTGGCTTGGCGAGCAGTACTTC. Protein product: CASSRPAGWLGEQYF.

The chain couples TRBV30 to TRBJ2-1, with D tentatively TRBD2 (5 bases). This CDR3 has 11 residues. The V and J ends lost 3 bases and 10 bases respectively, with 10 bases between them. From germline, CDR1 is GTSNPN and CDR2 SVGIG (reference sequence). This CDR3 reads CAWSLAPEQFF. CDR3 coding DNA: TGTGCCTGGAGCCTAGCACCCGAGCAGTTCTTC.

The rearrangement joins TRBV7-9 to TRBJ1-6, with TRBD1 matching over 7 bases. Germline loops: CDR1 SEHNR, CDR2 FQNEAQ (reference sequence). The CDR3 has 14 amino acids. V shed 7 bases, J shed 6 bases, and the junction held 6 bases outside the gene matches. The CDR3 sequence is CASKMTGSNSPLHF. For the CDR3, the DNA is TGTGCCAGCAAGATGACAGGGTCTAATTCACCCCTCCACTTT.

The chain has TRBV27 and TRBJ2-3; either TRBD1 or TRBD2 may fit D (6 bases each). V was shortened by 3 bases and J by 3 bases, with 16 bases between the two germline ends. The CDR3 extends over 16 amino acids. Germline CDR1 and CDR2: MNHEY and SMNVEV (reference sequence). CDR3: CASSLVGGPVTDTQYF. The CDR3 nucleotides read TGTGCCAGCAGTTTGGTTGGGGGGCCTGTAACAGATACGCAGTATTTT.

This clone was seen only once. The V and J genes are TRBV30 and TRBJ2-2; D remains unclear. The ends were cut back, 3 bases at V and 2 bases at J, with 4 bases in the middle. CDR1 is GTSNPN and CDR2 is SVGIG in the germline V gene (reference sequence). The CDR3 is made up of 12 amino acids. CDR3 nucleotides: TGTGCCTGGAGGCAAAACACCGGGGAGCTGTTTTTT. Protein: CAWRQNTGELFF.

The V gene is TRBV5-4, the J gene TRBJ1-5; 7 bases are shared with TRBD1. In germline, CDR1 is SGHNT, CDR2 YYREEE (reference sequence). This CDR3 has 14 residues. V was pared by 4 bases and J by 7 bases, with 8 bases of the junction left unmatched. The CDR3 reads CASSPGDSIQPQHF. Written as DNA, the CDR3 is TGTGCCAGCAGCCCCGGGGACAGTATCCAGCCCCAGCATTTT.

The genes are TRBV5-1 and TRBJ1-2; D is possibly TRBD1 (5 bases). The V and J ends lost 0 bases and 4 bases respectively, with 10 bases between them. The CDR3 totals 14 residues. Germline lookup yields CDR1 SGHRS and CDR2 YFSETQ. This CDR3 reads CASSLGGESYGYTF. In nucleotides, the CDR3 is TGCGCCAGCAGCTTGGGAGGGGAGAGCTATGGCTACACCTTC. Full variable domain (missing parts from reference TRBV5-1 and TRBJ1-2): KAGVTQTPRYLIKTRGQQVTLSCSPISGHRSVSWYQQTPGQGLQFLFEYFSETQRNKGNFPGRFSGRQFSNSRSEMNVSTLELGDSALYLCASSLGGESYGYTFGSGTRLTVV.